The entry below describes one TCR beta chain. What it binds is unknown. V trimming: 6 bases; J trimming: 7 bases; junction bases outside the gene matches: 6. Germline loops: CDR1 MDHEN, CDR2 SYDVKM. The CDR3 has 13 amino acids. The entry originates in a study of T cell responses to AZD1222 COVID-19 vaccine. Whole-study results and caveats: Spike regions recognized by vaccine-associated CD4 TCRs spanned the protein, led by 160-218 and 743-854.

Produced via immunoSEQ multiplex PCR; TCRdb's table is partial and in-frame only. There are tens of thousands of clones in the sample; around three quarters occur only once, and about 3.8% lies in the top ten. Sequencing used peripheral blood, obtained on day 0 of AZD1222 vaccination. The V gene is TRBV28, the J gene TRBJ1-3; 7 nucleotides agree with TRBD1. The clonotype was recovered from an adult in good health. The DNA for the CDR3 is TGTGCCAGCAGATCGACAGGGCAGAACACCATATATTTT. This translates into CASRSTGQNTIYF.